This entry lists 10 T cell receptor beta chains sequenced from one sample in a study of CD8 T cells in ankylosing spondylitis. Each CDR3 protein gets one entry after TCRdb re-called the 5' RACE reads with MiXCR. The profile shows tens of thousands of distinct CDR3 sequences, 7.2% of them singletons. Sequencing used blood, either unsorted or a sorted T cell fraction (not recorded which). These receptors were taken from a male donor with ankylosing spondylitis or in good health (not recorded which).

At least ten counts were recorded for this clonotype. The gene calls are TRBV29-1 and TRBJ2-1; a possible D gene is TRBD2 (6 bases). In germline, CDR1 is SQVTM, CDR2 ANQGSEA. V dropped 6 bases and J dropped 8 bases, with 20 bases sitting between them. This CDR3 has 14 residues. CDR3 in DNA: TGCAGCGTCCACACTAGCTTCCGAACAGATGAGCAGTTCTTC. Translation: CSVHTSFRTDEQFF.

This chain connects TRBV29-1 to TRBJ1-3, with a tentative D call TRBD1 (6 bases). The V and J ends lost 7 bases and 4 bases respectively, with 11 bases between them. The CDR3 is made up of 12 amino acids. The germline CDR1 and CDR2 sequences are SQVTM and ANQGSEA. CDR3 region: CSAGVGGNTIYF. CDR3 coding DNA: TGCAGCGCAGGGGTTGGAGGAAACACCATATATTTT. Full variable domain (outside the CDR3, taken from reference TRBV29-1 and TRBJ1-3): SAVISQKPSRDICQRGTSLTIQCQVDSQVTMMFWYRQQPGQSLTLIATANQGSEATYESGFVIDKFPISRPNLTFSTLTVSNMSPEDSSIYLCSAGVGGNTIYFGEGSWLTVV.

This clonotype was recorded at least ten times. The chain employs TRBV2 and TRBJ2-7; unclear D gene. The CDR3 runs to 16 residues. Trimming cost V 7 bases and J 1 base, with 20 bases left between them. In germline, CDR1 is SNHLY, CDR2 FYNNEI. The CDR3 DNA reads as TGTGCCAGCATCCCGAGGTCCTCGATCGGATCCTACGAGCAGTACTTC. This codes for CASIPRSSIGSYEQYF.

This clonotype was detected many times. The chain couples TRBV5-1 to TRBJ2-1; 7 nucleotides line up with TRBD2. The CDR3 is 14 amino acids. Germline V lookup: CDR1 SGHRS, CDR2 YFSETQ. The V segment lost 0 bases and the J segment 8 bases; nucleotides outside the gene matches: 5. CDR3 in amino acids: CASSLGLAGDEQFF. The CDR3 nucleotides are TGCGCCAGCAGCTTGGGACTAGCCGGGGATGAGCAGTTCTTC. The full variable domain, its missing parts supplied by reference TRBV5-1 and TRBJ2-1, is KAGVTQTPRYLIKTRGQQVTLSCSPISGHRSVSWYQQTPGQGLQFLFEYFSETQRNKGNFPGRFSGRQFSNSRSEMNVSTLELGDSALYLCASSLGLAGDEQFFGPGTRLTVL.

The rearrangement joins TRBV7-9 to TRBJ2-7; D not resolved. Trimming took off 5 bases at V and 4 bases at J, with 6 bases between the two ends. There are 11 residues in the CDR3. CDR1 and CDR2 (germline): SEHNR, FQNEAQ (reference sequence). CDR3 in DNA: TGTGCCAGCAGCCTTCAATACGAGCAGTACTTC. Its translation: CASSLQYEQYF. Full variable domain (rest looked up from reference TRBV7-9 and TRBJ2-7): DTGVSQNPRHKITKRGQNVTFRCDPISEHNRLYWYRQTLGQGPEFLTYFQNEAQLEKSRLLSDRFSAERPKGSFSTLEIQRTEQGDSAMYLCASSLQYEQYFGPGTRLTVT.

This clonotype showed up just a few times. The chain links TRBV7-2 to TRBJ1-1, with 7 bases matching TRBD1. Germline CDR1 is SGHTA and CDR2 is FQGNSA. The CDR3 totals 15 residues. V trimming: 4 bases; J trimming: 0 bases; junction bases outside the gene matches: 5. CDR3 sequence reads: CASSSWDRVNTEAFF. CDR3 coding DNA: TGTGCCAGCAGCTCGTGGGACAGAGTGAACACTGAAGCTTTCTTT.

The CDR3 DNA is TGCAGTGCTCTGAGCCGGGACATTGAAGCTTTCTTT. Translation gives CSALSRDIEAFF. This chain joins TRBV20-1 and TRBJ1-1; perhaps TRBD1 as D (6 bases). V was clipped by 5 bases and J by 7 bases, with 14 bases between them. Germline CDR1 and CDR2: DFQATT and SNEGSKA (reference sequence). The CDR3 runs to 12 residues.

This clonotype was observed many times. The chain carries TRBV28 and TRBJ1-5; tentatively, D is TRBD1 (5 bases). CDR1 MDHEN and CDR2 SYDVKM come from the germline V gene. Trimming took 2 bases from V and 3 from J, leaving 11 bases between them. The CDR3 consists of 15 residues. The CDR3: CASSLSFGANQPQHF. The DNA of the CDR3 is TGTGCCAGCAGTTTAAGTTTCGGGGCCAATCAGCCCCAGCATTTT. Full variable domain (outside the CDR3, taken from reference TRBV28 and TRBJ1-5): DVKVTQSSRYLVKRTGEKVFLECVQDMDHENMFWYRQDPGLGLRLIYFSYDVKMKEKGDIPEGYSVSREKKERFSLILESASTNQTSMYLCASSLSFGANQPQHFGDGTRLSIL.

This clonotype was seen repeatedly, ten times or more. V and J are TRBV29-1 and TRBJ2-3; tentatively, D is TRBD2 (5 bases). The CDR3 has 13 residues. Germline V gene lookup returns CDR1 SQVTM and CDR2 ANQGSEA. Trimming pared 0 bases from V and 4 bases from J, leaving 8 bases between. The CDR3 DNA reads TGCAGCGTTGAAGAAGCAGCGGCAGATACGCAGTATTTT. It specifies CSVEEAAADTQYF.

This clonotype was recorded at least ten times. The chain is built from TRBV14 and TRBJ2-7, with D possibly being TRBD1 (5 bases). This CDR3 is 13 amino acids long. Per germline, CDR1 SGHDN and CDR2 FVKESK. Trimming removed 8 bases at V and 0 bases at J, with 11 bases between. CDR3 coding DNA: TGTGCCAGCGGCTGGGGCAGCTCCTACGAGCAGTACTTC. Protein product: CASGWGSSYEQYF. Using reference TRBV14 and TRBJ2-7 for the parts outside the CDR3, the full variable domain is EAGVTQFPSHSVIEKGQTVTLRCDPISGHDNLYWYRRVMGKEIKFLLHFVKESKQDESGMPNNRFLAERTGGTYSTLKVQPAELEDSGVYFCASGWGSSYEQYFGPGTRLTVT.